This T cell receptor (beta chain) was recorded in a study of T cell responses to AZD1222 COVID-19 vaccine. Findings and caveats of the study: Only 5 or 6 AZD1222 recipients were seropositive at baseline.

Profiled with immunoSEQ multiplex PCR; TCRdb holds only in-frame clones, not every one. There are about 80,000 clones in the sample; 80% to 90% occur only once, and 10% lies in the top ten. Points on this clone: Its antigen remains unidentified.

The receptor was isolated from an adult who received the AZD1222 COVID-19 vaccine. The sequencing used peripheral blood, collected 28 days after the second AZD1222 dose.

This chain's CDR3 is CASSLGGQIQETQYF. The CDR3 DNA sequence: TGTGCCAGCAGCTTAGGGGGACAGATCCAAGAGACCCAGTACTTC. The gene calls are TRBV11-2 and TRBJ2-5, with 7 nucleotides matching TRBD1. CDR3 size: 15 residues. Trimming took 1 base from V and 1 from J; bases not matched to a gene: 3. The V gene's germline CDR1 is SGHAT and CDR2 FQNNGV.